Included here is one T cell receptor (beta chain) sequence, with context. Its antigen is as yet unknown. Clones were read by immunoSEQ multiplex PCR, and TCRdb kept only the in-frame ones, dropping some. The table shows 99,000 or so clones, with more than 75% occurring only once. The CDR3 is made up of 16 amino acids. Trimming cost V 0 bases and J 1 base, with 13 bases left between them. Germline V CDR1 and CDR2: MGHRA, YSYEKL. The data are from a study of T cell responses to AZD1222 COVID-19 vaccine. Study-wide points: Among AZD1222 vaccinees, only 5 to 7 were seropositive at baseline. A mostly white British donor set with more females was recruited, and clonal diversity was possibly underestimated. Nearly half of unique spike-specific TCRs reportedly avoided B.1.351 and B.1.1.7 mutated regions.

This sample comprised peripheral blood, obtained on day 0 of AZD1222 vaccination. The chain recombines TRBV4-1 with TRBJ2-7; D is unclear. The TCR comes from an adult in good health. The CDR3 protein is CASSQDRTKSSYEQYF. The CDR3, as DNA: TGCGCCAGCAGCCAAGATCGCACAAAATCATCCTACGAGCAGTACTTC.